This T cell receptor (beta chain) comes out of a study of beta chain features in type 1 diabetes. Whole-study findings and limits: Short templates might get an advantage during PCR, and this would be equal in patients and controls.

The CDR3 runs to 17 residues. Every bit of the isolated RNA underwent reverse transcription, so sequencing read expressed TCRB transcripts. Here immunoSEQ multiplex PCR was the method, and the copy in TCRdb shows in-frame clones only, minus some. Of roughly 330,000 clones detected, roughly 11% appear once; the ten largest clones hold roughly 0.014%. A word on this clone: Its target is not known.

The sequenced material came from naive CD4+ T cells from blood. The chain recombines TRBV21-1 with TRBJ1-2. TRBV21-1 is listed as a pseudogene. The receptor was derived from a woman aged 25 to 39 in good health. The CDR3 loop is CASSKRGLRGLNYGYTF. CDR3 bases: TGTGCCAGCAGCAAAAGGGGCCTGCGGGGGTTGAACTATGGCTACACCTTC.